Listed below are T cell receptor beta chains from one sample, sequenced in a study of identical twins. TCRdb itself ran the 5' RACE reads through MiXCR, one entry per CDR3 protein. Among about 470,000 distinct CDR3 sequences listed, about 24% were seen once. The sample was also linked to a second study, of T cells expressing NK-cell markers.

What was sequenced was CD4+ T cells sorted from blood. Receptors were obtained from a young woman in good health. Both conserved end residues are part of each CDR3. D genes are given only for firm matches. Size is omitted from some rows. Given values are once, few, many or a class for expanded clones.

TRBV5-1	TRBD2	15	few	TRBJ2-1	TGCGCCAGCAGCTCCCCGAGCGGGGGCCGGGGTGAGCAGTTCTTC	CASSSPSGGRGEQFF
TRBV20-1	TRBD2	14	-	TRBJ2-2	TGCAGTGCTCCCCGGACTAGCGGGACCGGGGAGCTGTTTTTT	CSAPRTSGTGELFF
TRBV10-3	-	15	-	TRBJ2-1	TGTGCCTCCGGAGAACGGTCCGGGGGCTACAATGAGCAGTTCTTC	CASGERSGGYNEQFF
TRBV10-3	TRBD1	15	many	TRBJ1-2	TGTGCCATCGGCGGACAGGGAATGACACCTTATGGCTACACCTTC	CAIGGQGMTPYGYTF
TRBV7-8	TRBD2	16	-	TRBJ2-1	TGTGCCAGCAGCCCACTAGCGTCGAGCTCCTACAATGAGCAGTTCTTC	CASSPLASSSYNEQFF
TRBV5-1	-	11	many	TRBJ1-1	TGTGCCAGCAGTTTAGAAGGGGAAGCTTTCTTT	CASSLEGEAFF
TRBV7-8	TRBD1	15	few	TRBJ1-2	TGTGCCAGCAGCTTAGCGGGGACAGGGCACTATGGCTACACCTTC	CASSLAGTGHYGYTF
TRBV28	-	11	-	TRBJ2-3	TGTGCCAGCCTTAGCACAGATACGCAGTATTTT	CASLSTDTQYF
TRBV12-3/TRBV12-4	TRBD1	13	many	TRBJ2-1	TGTGCCAGGACAGGGAAGTCGTACAATGAGCAGTTCTTC	CARTGKSYNEQFF
TRBV29-1	-	16	-	TRBJ1-2	TGCAGCGTTTCCCAGCGGGGGGGAACCCGAGTGTGGGGCTACACCTTC	CSVSQRGGTRVWGYTF
TRBV6-2/TRBV6-3	TRBD2	14	-	TRBJ2-1	TGTGCCAGCACCCGAGCGGGAGCCTACAATGAGCAGTTCTTC	CASTRAGAYNEQFF
TRBV12-3/TRBV12-4	-	15	few	TRBJ1-2	TGTGCCAGCAGTCCGGGGGTCGTCCTACGCTATGGCTACACCTTC	CASSPGVVLRYGYTF
TRBV2	-	14	-	TRBJ2-5	TGTGCCAGCAGTGCCTCCATCAGGATCGAGACCCAGTACTTC	CASSASIRIETQYF
TRBV11-2	TRBD1	16	-	TRBJ2-5	TGTGCCAGCAGGCGACTAAGGGACAGGGCATCTGGGACCCAGTACTTC	CASRRLRDRASGTQYF
TRBV27	-	13	-	TRBJ1-1	TGTGCCAGCAGTCCAGGAGGGTACTTGGGGGCTTTCTTT	CASSPGGYLGAFF
TRBV4-1	TRBD1	15	few	TRBJ2-1	TGCGCCAGCAGCCATAGACAGGGCTCCTACAATGAGCAGTTCTTC	CASSHRQGSYNEQFF
TRBV7-3	-	13	-	TRBJ1-1	TGTGCCAGCAGCACGCTACCGAACACTGAAGCTTTCTTT	CASSTLPNTEAFF
TRBV7-9	-	15	few	TRBJ2-7	TGTGCCAGCAGCTTAAATTCCCCGATAGGGACCGAGCAGTACTTC	CASSLNSPIGTEQYF
TRBV9	TRBD2	15	few	TRBJ2-5	TGTGCCAGCAGCCCCCTAGCGGCACCTTGGGAGACCCAGTACTTC	CASSPLAAPWETQYF
TRBV9	-	14	-	TRBJ2-2	TGTGCCAGCAGCGTAGCGGCTAACGCCGGGGAGCTGTTTTTT	CASSVAANAGELFF
TRBV20-1	-	12	few	TRBJ2-7	TGCAGTGCTTCCACCAGGGTCTACGAGCAGTACTTC	CSASTRVYEQYF
TRBV11-2	-	14	-	TRBJ2-1	TGTGCCAGCAGCCCAGGGCGCTCTGTGGATGAGCAGTTCTTC	CASSPGRSVDEQFF
TRBV5-6	TRBD2	14	-	TRBJ2-3	TGTGCCAGCAGTTCTAGCGGGGTAACAGATACGCAGTATTTT	CASSSSGVTDTQYF
TRBV12-3/TRBV12-4	-	14	many	TRBJ1-5	TGTGCCAGCAGTTTTCAGGGTGGAAATCAGCCCCAGCATTTT	CASSFQGGNQPQHF
TRBV7-2	-	16	few	TRBJ2-5	TGTGCCAGCAGCTTAGTGGGCGGTGGTTCCCAAGAGACCCAGTACTTC	CASSLVGGGSQETQYF
TRBV20-1	-	15	few	TRBJ1-1	TGCAGTGCTAGAGATGGGGGAGGAGGGAACACTGAAGCTTTCTTT	CSARDGGGGNTEAFF
TRBV12-3/TRBV12-4	TRBD1	13	few	TRBJ2-2	TGTGCCAGCACTTCAGGGGGCGACGGGGAGCTGTTTTTT	CASTSGGDGELFF
TRBV6-5	-	11	-	TRBJ1-2	TGTGCCAGCAGTTCCCTGGGGGTGAGGACCTTC	CASSSLGVRTF
TRBV10-3	TRBD2	15	-	TRBJ2-5	TGTGCCATCAGTGAGGTACTAGCGAGAGAAGAGACCCAGTACTTC	CAISEVLAREETQYF
TRBV6-1	-	16	-	TRBJ1-5	TGTGCCAGCAGACCACAGGGATTCTATAGCAATCAGCCCCAGCATTTT	CASRPQGFYSNQPQHF
TRBV9	TRBD1	19	-	TRBJ2-1	TGTGCCAGCAGCGTAGAGGACAGGGCGTTTCGGGAGAGTTACAATGAGCAGTTCTTC	CASSVEDRAFRESYNEQFF
TRBV30	TRBD2	13	few	TRBJ2-1	TGTGCCTGGAGGGTAGCGGGATTCAATGAGCAGTTCTTC	CAWRVAGFNEQFF
TRBV11-1	TRBD2	18	-	TRBJ2-7	TGTGCCAGCAGCTTATCCCATCTCAGCGGGAGAATTTTGAACGAGCAGTACTTC	CASSLSHLSGRILNEQYF
TRBV6-5	TRBD2	16	-	TRBJ2-1	TGTGCCAGCAGTTACTCGTGGCTAGCGGGGTCCAATGAGCAGTTCTTC	CASSYSWLAGSNEQFF
TRBV29-1	-	12	-	TRBJ2-2	TGCAGCGTTGGGGAGAACACCGGGGAGCTGTTTTTT	CSVGENTGELFF
TRBV3-1	-	14	-	TRBJ2-1	TGTGCCAGCAGCCACTCATTCGTTACGAATGAGCAGTTCTTC	CASSHSFVTNEQFF
TRBV9	-	14	few	TRBJ2-3	TGTGCCAGCAGCGTAGGGTCAGGCCTAGATACGCAGTATTTT	CASSVGSGLDTQYF
TRBV13	-	15	few	TRBJ2-7	TGTGCCAGCAGCTTAAGGCGAGGGCCCTCCTACGAGCAGTACTTC	CASSLRRGPSYEQYF
TRBV11-2	-	15	-	TRBJ2-5	TGTGCCAGCAGCTTAGAGGCTGGAAGTTTAGAGACCCAGTACTTC	CASSLEAGSLETQYF
TRBV9	-	14	-	TRBJ1-2	TGTGCCAGCAGCGTAGCTGCGTCAGGCCCTCGCTACACCTTC	CASSVAASGPRYTF
TRBV5-1	TRBD2	14	many	TRBJ2-3	TGCGCCAGCAGCTTGACTAGCGGCACAGATACGCAGTATTTT	CASSLTSGTDTQYF
TRBV24-1	TRBD1	16	few	TRBJ2-1	TGTGCCACCAGTGATTCGAGACAGGGGGTAAAGAATGAGCAGTTCTTC	CATSDSRQGVKNEQFF
TRBV6-1	-	14	-	TRBJ2-2	TGTGCCAGCAGGAGGGCAGTACCTACCGGGGAGCTGTTTTTT	CASRRAVPTGELFF
TRBV6-1	TRBD2	16	few	TRBJ2-2	TGTGCCAGCAATAGGGGACTAGCGGTTATCACCGGGGAGCTGTTTTTT	CASNRGLAVITGELFF
TRBV6-2/TRBV6-3	TRBD1	19	few	TRBJ2-5	TGTGCCAGCAGTTACTCGATACCCCTGACAGGGATGCAACAAGAGACCCAGTACTTC	CASSYSIPLTGMQQETQYF